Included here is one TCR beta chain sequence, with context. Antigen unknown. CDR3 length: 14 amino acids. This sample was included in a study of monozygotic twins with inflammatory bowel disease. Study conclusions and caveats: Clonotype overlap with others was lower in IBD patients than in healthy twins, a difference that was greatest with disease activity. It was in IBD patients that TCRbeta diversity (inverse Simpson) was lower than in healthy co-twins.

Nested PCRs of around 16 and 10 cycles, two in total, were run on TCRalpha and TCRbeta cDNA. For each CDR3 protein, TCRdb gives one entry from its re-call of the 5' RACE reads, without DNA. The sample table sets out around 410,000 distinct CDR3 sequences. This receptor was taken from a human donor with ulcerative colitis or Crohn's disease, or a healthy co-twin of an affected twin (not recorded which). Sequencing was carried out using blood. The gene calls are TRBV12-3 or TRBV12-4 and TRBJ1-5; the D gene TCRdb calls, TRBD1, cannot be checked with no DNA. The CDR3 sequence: CASTRQGARGPQHF.